Shown below are 24 T cell receptor beta chains from a single sample sequenced in a study of T cells after yellow fever vaccination. TCRdb independently ran MiXCR on the 5' RACE reads; one entry per CDR3 protein. Here the sample spans 600,000 to 750,000 distinct CDR3 sequences, roughly an eighth being singletons. Sequenced material: PBMCs, taken on the day of the yellow fever booster vaccination. These receptors all stem from a man aged 25 to 40 who received the YFV17D yellow fever vaccine.

V usage is TRBV10-2 and J usage is TRBJ2-3, with D perhaps TRBD1 or TRBD2 (5 bases each). The CDR3 is made up of 15 amino acids. Trimming removed 4 bases from V and 5 bases from J, with 16 bases in between. Germline V lookup: CDR1 WSHSY, CDR2 SAAADI. The CDR3 DNA is TGCGCCAGCAGTGTACGAGGGAGTACAGGAGATACGCAGTATTTT. Protein: CASSVRGSTGDTQYF.

The table lists this clonotype with many counts. The rearrangement uses TRBV5-1 and TRBJ2-1; 10 nucleotides line up with TRBD2. The CDR3 contains 15 residues. The germline CDR1 and CDR2 sequences are SGHRS and YFSETQ. V was pared by 0 bases and J by 3 bases, with 0 bases of the junction left unmatched. CDR3 bases: TGCGCCAGCAGCTTGGGGACTAGCGGCTACAATGAGCAGTTCTTC. Amino acids: CASSLGTSGYNEQFF. The full variable domain, in which reference TRBV5-1 and TRBJ2-1 provide the parts outside the CDR3, is KAGVTQTPRYLIKTRGQQVTLSCSPISGHRSVSWYQQTPGQGLQFLFEYFSETQRNKGNFPGRFSGRQFSNSRSEMNVSTLELGDSALYLCASSLGTSGYNEQFFGPGTRLTVL.

This clonotype was observed a few times. The chain links TRBV18 to TRBJ1-4; D is ambiguous. Germline V CDR1 and CDR2: KGHSH, LQKENI. This CDR3 is 15 amino acids long. The germline V and J ends were trimmed by 3 bases and 8 bases, with 16 bases remaining between them. For the CDR3, the DNA is TGTGCCAGCTCACCCATGTCCTTAAACGGCGAAAAACTGTTTTTT. Translation gives CASSPMSLNGEKLFF.

The chain links TRBV20-1 to TRBJ2-7, with D hard to call. Germline V gene lookup returns CDR1 DFQATT and CDR2 SNEGSKA (reference sequence). V gave up 1 base and J gave up 1 base, with 11 bases separating them. CDR3 length equals 14 residues. The CDR3 loop reads CSARASLSSYEQYF. In DNA, the CDR3 is TGCAGTGCTAGAGCGTCACTTTCTTCCTACGAGCAGTACTTC.

The chain is built from TRBV12-3 or TRBV12-4 and TRBJ2-2; tentatively, D is TRBD2 (5 bases). The germline V and J ends were trimmed by 3 bases and 4 bases, with 12 bases remaining between them. CDR3 length: 15 amino acids. The CDR3 sequence is CASSLGLAPTGELFF. The CDR3 DNA is TGTGCCAGCAGTTTGGGTCTAGCCCCCACCGGGGAGCTGTTTTTT.

Only a few counts were recorded for this clonotype. CDR3 loop: CASTPGITYEQYF. CDR3 DNA: TGTGCCAGCACCCCCGGTATTACCTACGAGCAGTACTTC. This rearrangement joins TRBV7-8 to TRBJ2-7; D unclear. The CDR3 spans 13 residues. Trimming left V 7 bases short and J 2 bases short, with 12 bases between. Germline CDR1 SGHVS, CDR2 FQNEAQ.

This clonotype was detected only a few times. The CDR3 spells CASSQELAGGPEELFF. The CDR3 region has the DNA TGCGCCAGCAGCCAAGAATTAGCGGGAGGGCCAGAGGAGCTGTTTTTT. V usage is TRBV4-3 and J usage is TRBJ2-2; 11 nucleotides line up with TRBD2. J lost 10 bases, V lost 0 bases, and 7 bases had no gene match. From germline, CDR1 is LGHNA and CDR2 YSLEER. This CDR3 comprises 16 residues.

The V and J genes are TRBV9 and TRBJ2-5; D not resolved. Trimming removed 0 bases from V and 2 bases from J, with 14 bases in between. There are 16 residues in the CDR3. Germline V CDR1 and CDR2: SGDLS, YYNGEE. CDR3 sequence (DNA): TGTGCCAGCAGCGTAGGAGGTGGCCGGGTACAAGAGACCCAGTACTTC. Its translation: CASSVGGGRVQETQYF. The full variable domain, completed using reference TRBV9 and TRBJ2-5, is DSGVTQTPKHLITATGQRVTLRCSPRSGDLSVYWYQQSLDQGLQFLIQYYNGEERAKGNILERFSAQQFPDLHSELNLSSLELGDSALYFCASSVGGGRVQETQYFGPGTRLLVL.

The chain links TRBV12-3 or TRBV12-4 to TRBJ2-4; maybe TRBD1 (6 bases). There are 14 residues in the CDR3. V was trimmed by 3 bases and J by 8 bases, leaving 14 bases between them. For the CDR3, the DNA is TGTGCCAGCAGTTTTGGGGGCGCCGGAGACATTCAGTACTTC. Translating gives CASSFGGAGDIQYF.

V and J are TRBV5-1 and TRBJ2-1, with D perhaps TRBD2 (6 bases). V was pared by 0 bases and J by 7 bases, with 17 bases between. The CDR3 totals 16 residues. CDR1 SGHRS and CDR2 YFSETQ come from the germline V gene. The CDR3 here is CASSLGSGVGVNEQFF. The CDR3 coding sequence is TGCGCCAGCAGCTTGGGGTCGGGAGTCGGGGTAAATGAGCAGTTCTTC.

This clonotype was seen only a few times. This chain links TRBV7-2 with TRBJ2-1; 9 bases line up with TRBD2. The CDR3 totals 15 residues. The V gene's germline CDR1 is SGHTA and CDR2 FQGNSA. The trim removed 5 bases at V and 6 bases at J, leaving 8 bases unmatched. The CDR3 DNA sequence: TGTGCCAGCAGCCTTAGCGGGAGTTACTCCAATGAGCAGTTCTTC. Protein: CASSLSGSYSNEQFF.

This clonotype was recorded many times. CDR3 region: CASSLLGPFNEQFF. CDR3 DNA sequence: TGTGCCAGCAGCTTGCTGGGTCCGTTCAATGAGCAGTTCTTC. This rearrangement joins TRBV5-4 to TRBJ2-1; D is ambiguous. V was shortened by 1 base and J by 6 bases, with 11 bases between the two germline ends. Germline V gene sequence: CDR1 SGHNT, CDR2 YYREEE (reference sequence). The length of the CDR3 is 14 residues.

CDR3 nucleotide sequence: TGTGCCAGCAGTTTAACTTGGGGCTCCTACAATGAGCAGTTCTTC. Its translation is CASSLTWGSYNEQFF. The chain employs TRBV27 and TRBJ2-1; no clear D. CDR1 and CDR2 from the germline V gene are MNHEY and SMNVEV (reference sequence). Deletions cut 2 bases from V and 0 bases from J, with 8 bases between. CDR3 size: 15 residues.

The V call is TRBV7-2, the J call TRBJ2-2, with D possibly being TRBD2 (6 bases). Between the trimmed V and J ends, which lost 1 base and 4 bases, there was a span of 13 bases. The CDR3 sequence is 16 residues long. Germline lookup yields CDR1 SGHTA and CDR2 FQGNSA. CDR3 nucleotide sequence: TGTGCCAGCAGCTTAGGGGGTGCGGGGCTCACCGGGGAGCTGTTTTTT. Translation: CASSLGGAGLTGELFF.

This clonotype was seen ten or more times. The gene calls are TRBV5-5 and TRBJ1-5, with a tentative D call TRBD1 (6 bases). The ends were cut back, 1 base at V and 6 bases at J, with 17 bases in the middle. The length of the CDR3 is 16 residues. The germline CDR1 and CDR2 sequences are SGHKS and YYEKEE (reference sequence). The CDR3 loop is CASSLNPGGASQPQHF. The CDR3 nucleotides read TGTGCCAGCAGCTTGAATCCGGGGGGGGCTAGTCAGCCCCAGCATTTT.

This clonotype has a handful of counts. This sequence joins TRBV5-1 and TRBJ2-5; TRBD1 is a possible D gene (6 bases). The CDR3 loop spans 15 amino acids. V was trimmed by 3 bases and J by 2 bases, leaving 14 bases between them. Germline CDR1 is SGHRS and CDR2 is YFSETQ. For the CDR3, the DNA is TGCGCCAGCAGCTCCAGACAGGTACCTCAAGAGACCCAGTACTTC. This codes for CASSSRQVPQETQYF.

The CDR3 DNA sequence: TGTGCCAGCAGCCAAGGGACAGGGGGCGGAACTGAAGCTTTCTTT. Translating gives CASSQGTGGGTEAFF. The rearrangement links TRBV3-1 to TRBJ1-1, with 11 bases identical to TRBD1. CDR3 length equals 15 residues. V shed 1 base and J 5 bases; nucleotides not matched to a gene: 3. Germline lookup yields CDR1 LGHDT and CDR2 YNNKEL (reference sequence).

This clonotype has just a few counts. V is TRBV20-1 and J is TRBJ2-7; 14 positions match TRBD2. Germline CDR1 DFQATT, CDR2 SNEGSKA (reference sequence). CDR3 length: 18 amino acids. The ends lost 8 bases at V and 0 bases at J; junction bases unmatched: 15. The CDR3 nucleotides read TGCAGTACCTTGCGAGGGACTAGCGGGAGAACAATCTCCTACGAGCAGTACTTC. Protein sequence: CSTLRGTSGRTISYEQYF.

DNA for the CDR3: TGTGCCACCAGTCGGGGCTCGGGACAGGATCGATATACGCAGTATTTT. This sequence encodes CATSRGSGQDRYTQYF. The chain joins TRBV24-1 to TRBJ2-3, with 8 bases identical to TRBD1. The CDR3 length is 16 residues. V was pared by 6 bases and J by 7 bases, with 14 bases of the junction left unmatched. CDR1 is KGHDR and CDR2 is SFDVKD in the germline V gene.

This clonotype was seen a few times. This sequence joins TRBV13 and TRBJ2-1; 7 positions agree with TRBD2. The CDR3 extends over 19 amino acids. V was pared by 1 base and J by 2 bases, with 14 bases of the junction left unmatched. Germline lookup yields CDR1 PRHDT and CDR2 FYEKMQ (reference sequence). CDR3 sequence: CASSLAAGSAGEAYNEQFF. The CDR3 coding sequence is TGTGCCAGCAGCTTAGCAGCTGGTTCGGCGGGAGAGGCCTACAATGAGCAGTTCTTC.

This clonotype was seen repeatedly, ten times or more. The CDR3 is CASSVTSGDNEQFF. In nucleotides, the CDR3 is TGTGCCAGCAGCGTGACTAGCGGAGACAATGAGCAGTTCTTC. The rearrangement uses TRBV5-4 and TRBJ2-1, with 9 bases aligning to TRBD2. The CDR3 length is 14 residues. Germline V gene lookup returns CDR1 SGHNT and CDR2 YYREEE (reference sequence). Trimming at V came to 4 bases and at J to 5 bases, leaving 4 bases not matched to a gene.

V is TRBV20-1 and J is TRBJ2-4; D call uncertain. The CDR3 is 15 residues long. The germline V and J ends were trimmed by 6 bases and 1 base, with 16 bases remaining between them. CDR1 DFQATT and CDR2 SNEGSKA come from the germline V gene (reference sequence). The chain's CDR3 is CSAPGRMVAKNIQYF. The CDR3 DNA reads TGCAGTGCCCCTGGACGGATGGTGGCCAAAAACATTCAGTACTTC.

The chain recombines TRBV12-3 or TRBV12-4 with TRBJ1-1; the D gene is possibly TRBD1 (5 bases). There are 14 residues in the CDR3. V shed 7 bases and J shed 2 bases, with 14 bases lying between them. This CDR3 reads CASTPGDRNTEAFF. The CDR3 DNA sequence: TGTGCCAGCACTCCGGGAGACAGAAACACTGAAGCTTTCTTT.

The rearrangement uses TRBV30 and TRBJ2-2; 7 bases match TRBD2. The CDR3 runs 16 residues. Looked up from germline, CDR1 is GTSNPN and CDR2 is SVGIG (reference sequence). Trimming took 0 bases from V and 7 from J; bases not matched to a gene: 11. CDR3 region: CAWSVQWAGVDGELFF. Here the CDR3 DNA reads TGTGCCTGGAGTGTACAATGGGCGGGAGTGGACGGGGAGCTGTTTTTT.